The next 8 T cell receptor beta chains were all read from a single sample in a study of beta chain features in type 1 diabetes. Since all of the isolated RNA was reverse transcribed, expressed TCRB transcripts were what got sequenced. Generated by immunoSEQ multiplex PCR, the TCRdb table keeps only in-frame clones and is missing some. The table includes some 900,000 clones, roughly a sixth detected once. Sample: naive CD4+ T cells from blood. All receptors derive from a woman aged 18-29 years in good health.

This clone has only a few counts. The rearrangement links TRBV9 to TRBJ2-1; D is perhaps TRBD1 (5 bases). The CDR3 runs to 15 residues. The ends were cut back, 4 bases at V and 0 bases at J, with 11 bases in the middle. Per germline, CDR1 SGDLS and CDR2 YYNGEE. DNA for the CDR3: TGTGCCAGCAGCCCCAGACAGAGCTCCTACAATGAGCAGTTCTTC. This codes for CASSPRQSSYNEQFF.

This clone was detected only a few times. The chain joins TRBV19 to TRBJ2-5; 12 nucleotides align to TRBD2. Unmatched junction bases numbered 3, after V lost 6 bases and J lost 4 bases. Germline V gives CDR1 LNHDA, CDR2 SQIVND (reference sequence). The CDR3 loop spans 14 amino acids. The CDR3 sequence is CASSPTSGRETQYF. DNA of the CDR3: TGTGCCAGTAGCCCGACTAGCGGGAGAGAGACCCAGTACTTC.

This CDR3 is CASARGLAASSGANVLTF. CDR3 bases: TGTGCCAGCGCCAGGGGACTAGCGGCAAGCTCTGGGGCCAACGTCCTGACTTTC. The chain carries TRBV7-2 and TRBJ2-6, with 11 bases lining up with TRBD2. Germline lookup yields CDR1 SGHTA and CDR2 FQGNSA. Germline trimming cut 8 bases from V and 0 bases from J; bases unmatched to any gene: 9. CDR3 size: 18 residues.

The V call is TRBV10-3, the J call TRBJ1-1, with D perhaps TRBD1 (5 bases). V was trimmed by 4 bases and J by 1 base, leaving 7 bases between them. Germline V CDR1 and CDR2: ENHRY, SYGVKD. This CDR3 is 13 amino acids long. The chain's CDR3 is CAISAQENTEAFF. CDR3 coding DNA: TGTGCCATCAGTGCACAGGAGAACACTGAAGCTTTCTTT.

This clone was counted a few times. The rearrangement links TRBV6-6 to TRBJ1-5; 7 nucleotides line up with TRBD1. The CDR3 runs 14 residues. Looked up from germline, CDR1 is MNHNY and CDR2 is SVGAGI (reference sequence). J gave up 3 bases and V 6 bases, and 5 bases lay outside the gene matches. CDR3: CASRGGTVNQPQHF. The DNA for the CDR3 is TGTGCCAGCAGGGGAGGGACAGTCAATCAGCCCCAGCATTTT.

This clone was detected only a few times. V and J are TRBV6-6 and TRBJ1-1; the D is unclear. V was trimmed by 5 bases and J by 7 bases, leaving 8 bases between them. CDR1 and CDR2 (germline): MNHNY, SVGAGI (reference sequence). The CDR3 is 11 residues long. CDR3 loop: CASSQPLEAFF. For the CDR3, the DNA is TGTGCCAGCAGTCAGCCACTTGAAGCTTTCTTT.

The V and J genes are TRBV28 and TRBJ1-1; maybe TRBD1 (6 bases). V gave up 6 bases and J gave up 7 bases, with 15 bases separating them. Per the germline V gene, CDR1 is MDHEN and CDR2 is SYDVKM. The CDR3 consists of 13 residues. CDR3 bases: TGTGCCAGCAGCCTTACAGGGAAAGTTGAAGCTTTCTTT. Its protein is CASSLTGKVEAFF.

The chain couples TRBV10-3 to TRBJ2-3; no definite D call. Trimming took 0 bases from V and 0 from J, leaving 7 bases between them. The CDR3 is 15 amino acids. CDR1 ENHRY and CDR2 SYGVKD come from the germline V gene. CDR3 region: CAISESLGSTDTQYF. DNA of the CDR3: TGTGCCATCAGTGAGTCGCTCGGGAGCACAGATACGCAGTATTTT.